The T cell receptor beta chain under discussion was sequenced for a study of blood T cell repertoires in COVID-19. Across the study: Spain, Italy and the United States supplied samples that represented acute and convalescent COVID-19. PBMCs, B-cell-depleted T cells, or T cells provided the cDNA or gDNA that made up the material.

Here immunoSEQ multiplex PCR was the method, and the copy in TCRdb shows in-frame clones only, minus some. In the table there are approximately 150,000 clones, less than 90% of which are singletons. Individuals aged 18 to 89 years were recruited from approximately 24 US areas. Each participant's cohort was designated according to participant-reported clinical history. Trimming stripped 6 bases from V and 2 bases from J, with 13 bases between. The CDR3 totals 14 residues. Per the germline V gene, CDR1 is SGHRS and CDR2 is YFSETQ. The source material was PBMCs or T cells enriched from blood (not recorded which). The chain links TRBV5-1 to TRBJ2-3; D may be TRBD2 (6 bases). The origin of this receptor is a human donor with acute COVID-19. The donor label of this sample is uncertain. In nucleotides, the CDR3 is TGCGCCAGCACAGGTAGCGGACTCACAGATACGCAGTATTTT. Translation gives CASTGSGLTDTQYF.